The 16 T cell receptor beta chains given below trace back to one sample, sequenced in a study of PD-1 blockade in mismatch repair-deficient tumors. Some clones are missing from TCRdb's copy, which holds only in-frame ones; the method was immunoSEQ multiplex PCR. The data hold 35,000 to 45,000 clones, with 70% to 90% observed a single time. Material: peripheral blood, obtained roughly 76 weeks after starting pembrolizumab. All receptors come from an adult with mismatch repair-deficient cancer.

CDR3 loop: CASSSEGGPNTEAFF. CDR3 coding DNA: TGTGCCAGCAGTTCGGAGGGGGGCCCGAACACTGAAGCTTTCTTT. The chain employs TRBV27 and TRBJ1-1, with D possibly TRBD1 on 6 matching bases. Trimming removed 4 bases at V and 1 base at J, with 13 bases between. The CDR3 totals 15 residues. Germline values: CDR1 MNHEY, CDR2 SMNVEV (reference sequence).

The chain employs TRBV14 and TRBJ1-4; no clear D gene. Between the trimmed V and J ends, which lost 1 base and 1 base, there was a span of 10 bases. The germline CDR1 and CDR2 sequences are SGHDN and FVKESK. This CDR3 comprises 16 residues. CDR3 sequence: CASSQGGGITNEKLFF. Here the CDR3 DNA reads TGTGCCAGCAGCCAAGGCGGCGGAATAACTAATGAAAAACTGTTTTTT.

The chain combines TRBV6-1 with TRBJ2-5, with D hard to call. The CDR3 runs to 13 residues. CDR1 MNHNS and CDR2 SASEGT come from the germline V gene. The germline V and J ends were trimmed by 10 bases and 4 bases, with 16 bases remaining between them. CDR3 bases: TGTGCCACTACACAAGGAGTCCCAGAGACCCAGTACTTC. It specifies CATTQGVPETQYF.

The V gene is TRBV9, the J gene TRBJ2-3; 10 bases are shared with TRBD2. J gave up 5 bases and V 2 bases, and 11 bases lay outside the gene matches. The CDR3 runs 17 residues. From germline, CDR1 is SGDLS and CDR2 YYNGEE. The CDR3 loop is CASSVTASGRAVDTQYF. CDR3 in DNA: TGTGCCAGCAGCGTGACTGCCAGCGGGAGGGCGGTAGATACGCAGTATTTT.

This chain uses TRBV21-1 with TRBJ1-1. TRBV21-1 is reported as a pseudogene. The CDR3 extends over 16 amino acids. In DNA form, the CDR3 reads TGTGCCAGCAGCAACGAGCCCCCCAGGGAGGCCACTGAAGCTTTCTTT. Encoded protein: CASSNEPPREATEAFF.

This sequence joins TRBV5-6 and TRBJ2-5; 7 bases fit TRBD1. The CDR3 loop spans 14 amino acids. V shed 0 bases, J shed 5 bases, and the junction held 4 bases outside the gene matches. Germline-derived CDR1 and CDR2 are SGHDT and YYEEEE. This CDR3 is CASSLGDRAETQYF. The CDR3 coding sequence is TGTGCCAGCAGCTTGGGTGACAGGGCTGAGACCCAGTACTTC.

The V call is TRBV5-8, the J call TRBJ2-5; 9 nucleotides agree with TRBD1. The CDR3 has 14 amino acids. The V gene end was trimmed by 2 bases and the J gene end by 4 bases; junction bases not matched to a gene: 3. Germline CDR1 and CDR2: SGHTS and YDEGEE. CDR3: CASSFGQGLETQYF. The CDR3 coding sequence is TGTGCCAGCAGCTTCGGACAGGGGCTAGAGACCCAGTACTTC.

V is TRBV5-1 and J is TRBJ2-3; the D call may be TRBD1 or TRBD2 (5 bases each). This CDR3 comprises 16 residues. V lost 4 bases and J lost 4, with 19 bases in between. Per the germline V gene, CDR1 is SGHRS and CDR2 is YFSETQ. CDR3: CASSLGTAGPPDTQYF. The CDR3, as DNA: TGCGCCAGCAGCCTAGGGACCGCCGGGCCACCAGATACGCAGTATTTT.

The chain uses TRBV5-1 and TRBJ2-1; D not certain. Trimming shortened V by 4 bases and J by 6 bases, and 14 bases separated the two germline ends. The CDR3 length is 14 residues. The germline V gene has CDR1 SGHRS and CDR2 YFSETQ. CDR3 DNA: TGCGCCAGCAGCCTGGGGATTTCCACCAATGAGCAGTTCTTC. It codes for CASSLGISTNEQFF.

The V and J genes are TRBV4-3 and TRBJ2-1, with 8 nucleotides matching TRBD2. With 6 bases clipped from V and 7 bases from J, the junction kept 8 bases outside the gene matches. CDR1 and CDR2 (germline): LGHNA, YSLEER. This CDR3 comprises 14 residues. The CDR3 coding sequence is TGCGCCAGCAGTGAAGCGGGAGAGGGAAATGAGCAGTTCTTC. This gives the protein CASSEAGEGNEQFF.

The J gene is TRBJ1-1, the V gene TRBV30; 9 positions agree with TRBD1. Germline V CDR1 and CDR2: GTSNPN, SVGIG (reference sequence). The CDR3 is 12 amino acids. V shed 3 bases, J shed 10 bases, and the junction held 6 bases outside the gene matches. The CDR3 here is CAWSRTGAGAFF. The CDR3, as DNA: TGTGCCTGGAGCAGGACAGGGGCTGGAGCTTTCTTT.

The rearrangement links TRBV7-8 to TRBJ1-3; D gene uncertain. The CDR3 consists of 15 residues. V was shortened by 1 base and J by 1 base, with 8 bases between the two germline ends. Germline-derived CDR1 and CDR2 are SGHVS and FQNEAQ. CDR3 region: CASSLGRLSGNTIYF. CDR3 nucleotide sequence: TGTGCCAGCAGCTTAGGTCGGCTTTCTGGAAACACCATATATTTT.

This chain connects TRBV4-1 to TRBJ2-1; 7 bases are a match to TRBD2. The CDR3 runs 12 residues. V dropped 3 bases and J dropped 10; count of bases not matched to a gene: 3. CDR1 MGHRA and CDR2 YSYEKL come from the germline V gene. The CDR3 here is CASSQTSLEQFF. CDR3 sequence (DNA): TGCGCCAGCAGCCAGACTAGCTTGGAGCAGTTCTTC.

This clone was detected only once. The V gene is TRBV5-1, the J gene TRBJ1-1; D might be TRBD1 (5 bases). CDR3 length: 16 residues. The V gene's germline CDR1 is SGHRS and CDR2 YFSETQ. The V gene lost 5 bases and the J gene lost 0 bases, with 17 bases spanning the gap. The CDR3 reads CASRPVAGSLNTEAFF. The CDR3 bases are TGCGCCAGCAGACCCGTGGCAGGGAGCCTGAACACTGAAGCTTTCTTT. The whole variable domain, remainder taken from reference TRBV5-1 and TRBJ1-1, is KAGVTQTPRYLIKTRGQQVTLSCSPISGHRSVSWYQQTPGQGLQFLFEYFSETQRNKGNFPGRFSGRQFSNSRSEMNVSTLELGDSALYLCASRPVAGSLNTEAFFGQGTRLTVV.

This clone was detected a few times. The chain couples TRBV19 to TRBJ2-7; a weak D match, TRBD1 (5 bases). Looked up from germline, CDR1 is LNHDA and CDR2 is SQIVND (reference sequence). The CDR3 consists of 13 residues. Between the trimmed V and J ends, which lost 1 base and 3 bases, there was a span of 7 bases. CDR3 protein: CASSIGGVYEQYF. DNA of the CDR3: TGTGCCAGTAGTATAGGGGGCGTCTACGAGCAGTACTTC. The full variable domain, rest sourced from reference TRBV19 and TRBJ2-7, is DGGITQSPKYLFRKEGQNVTLSCEQNLNHDAMYWYRQDPGQGLRLIYYSQIVNDFQKGDIAEGYSVSREKKESFPLTVTSAQKNPTAFYLCASSIGGVYEQYFGPGTRLTVT.

The chain has TRBV30 and TRBJ2-3, with a weak D call TRBD1 (5 bases). The ends were cut back, 7 bases at V and 4 bases at J, with 9 bases in the middle. CDR3 length equals 11 residues. Germline loops: CDR1 GTSNPN, CDR2 SVGIG (reference sequence). The DNA of the CDR3 is TGTGCCTTCTTGACAGCAGATACGCAGTATTTT. Its translation is CAFLTADTQYF.